This TCR beta chain is drawn from a study of cytomegalovirus exposure and HLA in healthy donors. CDR3 length: 17 amino acids. Per the germline V gene, CDR1 is SGHVS and CDR2 is FNYEAQ. V lost 2 bases and J 2 bases, leaving 16 bases between the germline ends. Amplification used 60 Vbeta primers and 13 Jbeta primers. Some clones are missing from TCRdb's copy, which holds only in-frame ones; the method was immunoSEQ multiplex PCR. Among some 110,000 clones listed, roughly 80% were seen once. V and J are TRBV7-6 and TRBJ2-1, with D possibly matching TRBD2 (5 bases). Material for sequencing was PBMCs. The receptor comes from a man aged 30 to 39 in good health and CMV-seropositive. CDR3 protein: CASSLYVSADPYNEQFF. The CDR3 nucleotides are TGTGCCAGCAGCTTATATGTTAGCGCCGATCCCTACAATGAGCAGTTCTTC.